The source of this T cell receptor beta chain is a study of CD8 T cells in Susac syndrome. Reverse transcription of roughly 0.5 to 1 ug RNA used random hexamers. One entry per CDR3 protein results from TCRdb running MiXCR on the immunoSEQ multiplex PCR reads. This sample has about 120,000 distinct CDR3 sequences, with around 94% found just once. Germline CDR1 reads SEHNR; CDR2 reads FQNEAQ (reference sequence). Deletions cut 1 base from V and 3 bases from J, with 7 bases between. The CDR3 extends over 13 amino acids. The source material was CD8+ T cells from PBMCs. The chain is built from TRBV7-9 and TRBJ2-7; no clear D gene. This TCR came from a human donor with Susac syndrome. The CDR3 loop reads CASSLVSDYEQYF. CDR3 bases: TGTGCCAGCAGCTTAGTGTCAGACTACGAGCAGTACTTC.